This record looks at one T cell receptor beta chain sequence and its context. Seattle enrolled patients during active infection and tracked them longitudinally. These data originate in a study of blood T cell repertoires in COVID-19. Study summary: Samples came from the United States, Italy and Spain, spanning acute and convalescent COVID-19.

Original processing methods: By means of reference gene primer amplification, nucleated cell counts were estimated. Profiling relied on immunoSEQ multiplex PCR, and the TCRdb table lists in-frame clones only, not all of them. The DNA was the basis for D and trimming; V, J and clone size are from that table. The sample records a few hundred thousand clones, more than 85% being singletons. Per germline, CDR1 SQVTM and CDR2 ANQGSEA. The CDR3 runs 12 residues. The V end was cut by 3 bases, the J end by 6 bases, with 9 bases between. What was sequenced was peripheral blood. The chain joins TRBV29-1 to TRBJ2-1, with unresolved D. The sequence came from a person aged 18 to 29 with COVID-19, enrolled during active disease. CDR3 sequence reads: CSVDTGPNEQFF. The DNA of the CDR3 is TGCAGCGTTGATACGGGTCCCAATGAGCAGTTCTTC.